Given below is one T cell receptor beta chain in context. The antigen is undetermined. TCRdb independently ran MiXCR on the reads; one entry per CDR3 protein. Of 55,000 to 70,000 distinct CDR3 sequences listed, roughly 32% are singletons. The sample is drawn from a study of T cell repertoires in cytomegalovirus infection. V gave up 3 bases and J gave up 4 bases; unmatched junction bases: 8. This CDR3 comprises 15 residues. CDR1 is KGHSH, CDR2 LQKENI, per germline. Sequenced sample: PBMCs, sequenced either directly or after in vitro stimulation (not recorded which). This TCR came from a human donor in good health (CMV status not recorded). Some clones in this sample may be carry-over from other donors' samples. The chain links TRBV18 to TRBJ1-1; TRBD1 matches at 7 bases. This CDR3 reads CASSPSQGMGTEAFF. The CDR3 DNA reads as TGTGCCAGCTCACCCTCACAGGGGATGGGCACTGAAGCTTTCTTT.